This TCR beta chain stems from a study of CD8 T cells in Susac syndrome. An input of about 0.45 to 1 ug of RNA was subjected to reverse transcription using random hexamers. From the immunoSEQ multiplex PCR reads, TCRdb called clonotypes with MiXCR, one entry per CDR3 protein. The top ten clones hold about 0.14% of a sample with over 95,000 distinct CDR3 sequences, about nine tenths of them seen once. The sample consisted of CD4+ T cells from PBMCs. The receptor was isolated from a human donor in good health.

CDR3 sequence (DNA): TGTGCCACCAGCAGAGATTTGCAGGGGGGAACAGAGACCCAGTACTTC. It codes for CATSRDLQGGTETQYF. The chain couples TRBV15 to TRBJ2-5, with D perhaps TRBD1 (7 bases). The germline V and J ends were trimmed by 0 bases and 4 bases, with 15 bases remaining between them. The germline V gene encodes CDR1 LNHNV and CDR2 YYDKDF (reference sequence). The CDR3 runs to 16 residues.